This T cell receptor (beta chain) stems from a study of CD8+ T cells in alopecia areata. The CDR3 loop spans 16 amino acids. The junction had 17 bases not matched to a gene; V was cut back by 8 bases and J by 10 bases. Reverse transcription of extracted RNA yielded cDNA, which provided the sequencing template. Method: immunoSEQ multiplex PCR; TCRdb's copy keeps in-frame clones and lacks some. The table includes 150,000 or so clones, around 50% detected once. The source of this sequence is a human donor with alopecia areata. V and J are TRBV23-1 and TRBJ1-5; TRBD1 matches 10 bases. TRBV23-1 is flagged as an ORF with uncertain function. The sample taken for sequencing was CD4+ T cells sorted from blood. Here the CDR3 reads CASGSRDRGRVNPQHF. CDR3 coding DNA: TGCGCCAGCGGATCGCGAGACAGGGGGCGGGTGAATCCCCAGCATTTT.